One and the same sample provided the 14 T cell receptor beta chains below, sequenced in a study of T cells in Graves' hyperthyroidism and ophthalmopathy. RNA transcripts were the template for amplifying TCR beta CDR3 regions. The HTBI primer set drove a first-round RT-PCR of the TCR CDR3. TCRdb reanalysed the multiplex PCR reads using MiXCR and keeps one entry per CDR3 protein. The sample lists about 700,000 distinct CDR3 sequences, around 13% occurring once. What was sequenced was blood. These receptor sequences come from a woman aged 18-35 years with Graves' hyperthyroidism.

This clonotype was counted ten times or more. The rearrangement joins TRBV6-5 to TRBJ2-2; D is unclear. Trimming took 7 bases from V and 3 from J, leaving 9 bases between them. Germline CDR1 reads MNHEY; CDR2 reads SVGAGI. The CDR3 contains 13 residues. The CDR3: CASILEYTGELFF. Written as DNA, the CDR3 is TGTGCCAGCATTCTAGAGTACACCGGGGAGCTGTTTTTT.

This clonotype appeared many times. The chain uses TRBV6-6 and TRBJ2-3; 9 nucleotides line up with TRBD2. Per the germline V gene, CDR1 is MNHNY and CDR2 is SVGAGI (reference sequence). The CDR3 is made up of 15 amino acids. The V gene end was trimmed by 2 bases and the J gene end by 6 bases; junction bases not matched to a gene: 6. The CDR3 is CASSYRLAGPDTQYF. DNA for the CDR3: TGTGCCAGCAGTTACCGGCTAGCGGGACCTGATACGCAGTATTTT.

The V gene is TRBV11-2, the J gene TRBJ1-5; D is unclear. Trimming stripped 5 bases from V and 3 bases from J, with 14 bases between. This CDR3 spans 15 amino acids. CDR1 is SGHAT and CDR2 is FQNNGV in the germline V gene. The CDR3 bases are TGTGCCAGCAGCCGATATTTTTCGGCCAATCAGCCCCAGCATTTT. It encodes CASSRYFSANQPQHF.

This clonotype has more than one count but fewer than ten. J is TRBJ2-5 and V is TRBV13; 12 nucleotides agree with TRBD2. Germline V gene sequence: CDR1 PRHDT, CDR2 FYEKMQ (reference sequence). With 5 bases clipped from V and 5 bases from J, the junction kept 12 bases outside the gene matches. This CDR3 region has 17 residues. The DNA for the CDR3 is TGTGCCAGCAGCCCAATCGATCTAGCGGGAGGGCCGGAGACCCAGTACTTC. The encoded protein is CASSPIDLAGGPETQYF.

Remarks on this clonotype: Since a much larger clone is just one base distant, this may be a read error. The J gene is TRBJ2-3, the V gene TRBV20-1; TRBD1 or TRBD2 may be the D gene (6 bases each). Germline CDR1 is DFQATT and CDR2 is SNEGSKA (reference sequence). The CDR3 loop spans 13 amino acids. The CDR3 loop reads CSAQNGGTDMQYF. The CDR3 nucleotides read TGCAGTGCTCAGAACGGGGGCACAGATATGCAGTATTTT.

The chain links TRBV19 to TRBJ2-7, with D possibly being TRBD1 (5 bases). Per germline, CDR1 LNHDA and CDR2 SQIVND (reference sequence). The CDR3 is made up of 16 amino acids. V was shortened by 4 bases and J by 2 bases, with 18 bases between the two germline ends. CDR3 amino acids: CASSKGRGENPYEQYF. CDR3 bases: TGTGCCAGTAGTAAGGGTAGGGGCGAAAACCCCTACGAGCAGTACTTC.

The rearrangement joins TRBV2 to TRBJ2-6, with D unclear. The CDR3 consists of 15 residues. Trimming shortened V by 4 bases and J by 0 bases, and 7 bases separated the two germline ends. From germline, CDR1 is SNHLY and CDR2 FYNNEI. The CDR3 region has the DNA TGTGCCAGCAGTGCGGTTAACTCTGGGGCCAACGTCCTGACTTTC. Protein product: CASSAVNSGANVLTF.

The chain employs TRBV9 and TRBJ2-1, with D tentatively TRBD1 (5 bases). This CDR3 comprises 13 residues. CDR1 and CDR2 from the germline V gene are SGDLS and YYNGEE. The V and J ends lost 5 bases and 8 bases respectively, with 14 bases between them. Here the CDR3 reads CASSTDSSHEQFF. CDR3 nucleotides: TGTGCCAGCAGTACCGACAGTTCACATGAGCAGTTCTTC.

V gene TRBV7-2 combines with J gene TRBJ1-6; D not certain. The CDR3 consists of 17 residues. Trimming took 5 bases from V and 0 from J, leaving 14 bases between them. Germline assignment: CDR1 SGHTA and CDR2 FQGNSA. This CDR3 is CASSRGPRNSYNSPLHF. In DNA form, the CDR3 reads TGTGCCAGCAGCCGAGGGCCTAGGAACTCCTATAATTCACCCCTCCACTTT.

This clonotype came up a few times. The chain uses TRBV20-1 and TRBJ2-4; D not resolved. Germline V gene lookup returns CDR1 DFQATT and CDR2 SNEGSKA (reference sequence). V lost 3 bases, J lost 5 bases, and 14 bases lay in between. This CDR3 comprises 14 residues. CDR3: CSARRTLGQNIQYF. The CDR3 bases are TGCAGTGCTAGGCGTACTTTGGGCCAAAACATTCAGTACTTC.

This clonotype was found many times. This rearrangement joins TRBV27 to TRBJ1-2; maybe TRBD1 (5 bases). The CDR3 has 13 amino acids. Germline V lookup: CDR1 MNHEY, CDR2 SMNVEV (reference sequence). Trimming removed 5 bases from V and 4 bases from J, with 11 bases in between. DNA for the CDR3: TGTGCCAGCAGTGGGGGGACGTTCTATGGCTACACCTTC. As protein: CASSGGTFYGYTF.

This clonotype appeared many times. The chain links TRBV27 to TRBJ2-3, with 8 bases lining up with TRBD2. Germline loops: CDR1 MNHEY, CDR2 SMNVEV (reference sequence). CDR3 length: 15 amino acids. J gave up 4 bases and V 6 bases, and 9 bases lay outside the gene matches. The CDR3: CASRGTSGIADTQYF. In nucleotides, the CDR3 is TGTGCCAGCAGGGGGACTAGTGGGATCGCAGATACGCAGTATTTT.

The gene calls are TRBV9 and TRBJ2-3; TRBD2 might be the D (5 bases). The V gene's germline CDR1 is SGDLS and CDR2 YYNGEE. Trimming cost V 6 bases and J 4 bases, with 18 bases left between them. This CDR3 is 15 amino acids long. The CDR3 DNA sequence: TGTGCCAGCAACCCCGGGTCTAGCTTCCCAGATACGCAGTATTTT. It specifies CASNPGSSFPDTQYF.

The chain employs TRBV15 and TRBJ1-2; the D gene is possibly TRBD1 (6 bases). With 0 bases removed from V and 7 bases from J, the gap between germline ends came to 18 bases. The CDR3 is made up of 16 amino acids. CDR1 LNHNV and CDR2 YYDKDF come from the germline V gene (reference sequence). The CDR3 here is CATSRDRRRGAGGYTF. The CDR3 bases are TGTGCCACCAGCAGAGATCGGCGGCGGGGGGCGGGTGGCTACACCTTC.